This T cell receptor (beta chain) was recorded in a study of shared clonotypes between healthy human individuals. Study outcomes and limitations: Researchers sampled only blood; tissue repertoires likely differ. All-four-donor shared clonotypes had higher generation probabilities than non-shared clonotypes did. Depth of sequencing was expected to influence donor clonotype sharing.

Sequenced by immunoSEQ multiplex PCR; TCRdb stores in-frame clones only, minus some. This table holds about 1.5 million clones, 95% to 99% found once. Per germline, CDR1 MGHRA and CDR2 YSYEKL. Trimming removed 3 bases from V and 2 bases from J; junction bases left unmatched: 6. CDR3 size: 16 residues. This clone was observed a single time. Its specificity is unknown. V and J are TRBV4-1 and TRBJ2-2; 7 bases are a match to TRBD2. Sequencing used naive CD4+ T cells sorted from blood. Described subset: CD45RA+ positively selected. The clonotype originates from a man younger than 45 in good health. The CDR3 DNA reads TGCGCCAGCAGCCAGTCTCTAGCGGTAAACACCGGGGAGCTGTTTTTT. Its translation is CASSQSLAVNTGELFF.